These 8 T cell receptor beta chains were sequenced from one sample in a study of post-analysis software for immune sequencing data (dated by TCRdb to about 2015). These receptors are not linked to any known antigen. Here is what the overall study found, with its caveats: Patients showed significantly higher frequencies than controls for roughly five TRBV segments, among them TRBV5-6, TRBV5-1 and TRBV20-1.

Library generation was performed with PCR. For sequencing, an Illumina HiSeq 2500 was employed. To reduce PCR and sequencing biases, unique molecular identifiers were built into the TCR beta cDNA libraries. Using fastp at Q25 and MiXCR, TCRdb reprocessed the public reads and kept productive beta chains. A single entry per CDR3 protein holds the most common genes and DNA from its merged rows. In all, the sample holds more than 450,000 distinct CDR3 sequences, and 30% to 40% of those were seen once. In total, the top ten clones hold 6% of the sample. The sample comprised blood. Receptors were obtained from a girl aged 2-17 years with multiple sclerosis.

The V call is TRBV12-3 or TRBV12-4, the J call TRBJ2-1; 13 bases match TRBD2. CDR3 length: 15 residues. V shed 6 bases, J shed 9 bases, and the junction held 8 bases outside the gene matches. This CDR3 is CASSPGLAGVGEQFF. CDR3 in DNA: TGTGCCAGCAGCCCCGGACTAGCGGGGGTGGGTGAGCAGTTCTTC.

A few counts support this clonotype. The chain has TRBV19 and TRBJ2-3; no clear D gene. Trimming removed 5 bases from V and 1 base from J, with 13 bases in between. From germline, CDR1 is LNHDA and CDR2 SQIVND (reference sequence). The CDR3 has 15 residues. CDR3 sequence (DNA): TGTGCCAGTAGTCTAAGCCCAGTGGGCACAGATACGCAGTATTTT. Residues: CASSLSPVGTDTQYF.

This clonotype showed up many times. V is TRBV20-1 and J is TRBJ2-1; 7 bases map to TRBD2. J lost 0 bases, V lost 5 bases, and 7 bases had no gene match. CDR3 length: 15 residues. CDR1 is DFQATT, CDR2 SNEGSKA, per germline (reference sequence). CDR3 nucleotide sequence: TGCAGTGCTCGCGGGGGACCCAGCTCCTACAATGAGCAGTTCTTC. Residues: CSARGGPSSYNEQFF.

This sequence joins TRBV5-6 and TRBJ1-1, with TRBD1 matching over 8 bases. CDR1 and CDR2 (germline): SGHDT, YYEEEE. The ends lost 4 bases at V and 5 bases at J; junction bases unmatched: 16. This CDR3 region has 17 residues. CDR3 amino acids: CASSPWTGTSPLTEAFF. CDR3 bases: TGTGCCAGCAGCCCATGGACAGGGACCTCCCCGTTAACTGAAGCTTTCTTT. Complete variable domain (other parts from reference TRBV5-6 and TRBJ1-1): DAGVTQSPTHLIKTRGQQVTLRCSPKSGHDTVSWYQQALGQGPQFIFQYYEEEERQRGNFPDRFSGHQFPNYSSELNVNALLLGDSALYLCASSPWTGTSPLTEAFFGQGTRLTVV.

The rearrangement links TRBV11-2 to TRBJ2-1; D is unresolved. CDR3 size: 11 residues. From germline, CDR1 is SGHAT and CDR2 FQNNGV. V was cut by 5 bases and J by 12 bases, with 11 bases left in between. The CDR3 protein is CASSGRHGQFF. The CDR3 DNA reads as TGTGCCAGCAGCGGACGTCACGGGCAGTTCTTC.

The genes are TRBV7-2 and TRBJ2-1, with no clear D. Germline values: CDR1 SGHTA, CDR2 FQGNSA. This CDR3 is built from 15 residues. Trimming cost V 3 bases and J 2 bases, with 11 bases left between them. Here the CDR3 DNA reads TGTGCCAGCAGCTTGCTTGGGCGGCCCTACAATGAGCAGTTCTTC. Its translation is CASSLLGRPYNEQFF.

The chain combines TRBV4-2 with TRBJ2-1, with 9 positions matching TRBD2. The CDR3 is 15 residues long. V shed 5 bases, J shed 9 bases, and the junction held 11 bases outside the gene matches. Germline CDR1 and CDR2: LGHNA and YNFKEQ. This CDR3 is CASSELAGGFLEQFF. In DNA, the CDR3 is TGTGCCAGCAGCGAACTAGCGGGTGGGTTCCTTGAGCAGTTCTTC.

This clonotype was counted between two and nine times. CDR3 region: CASSLAVSGGSNQPQHF. For the CDR3, the DNA is TGTGCCAGCAGCTTAGCCGTGAGTGGGGGGAGCAATCAGCCCCAGCATTTT. The chain recombines TRBV7-9 with TRBJ1-5; tentative D call: TRBD1 (5 bases). The V gene lost 0 bases and the J gene lost 1 base, with 13 bases spanning the gap. The CDR3 extends over 17 amino acids. Germline V gene data show CDR1 as SEHNR and CDR2 as FQNEAQ (reference sequence).